The source of this T cell receptor beta chain is a study of CD8+CD57+ T cells in acquired aplastic anemia. The germline V gene has CDR1 SGHVS and CDR2 FNYEAQ. Trimming stripped 1 base from V and 4 bases from J, with 13 bases between. The CDR3 sequence is 15 residues long. Genomic DNA served as template for TCR beta VDJ and CDR3 profiling. TCRdb recomputed calls from the reads with MiXCR, one row per CDR3 protein. The sample includes 150,000 to 200,000 distinct CDR3 sequences, around 66% of them seen just once. The rearrangement uses TRBV7-6 and TRBJ1-1; D remains unclear. This receptor was identified in a human donor with severe aplastic anemia or a healthy control (not recorded which). The sample was sorted CD4+, CD8+, or CD8+CD57+ T cells (not recorded which) from PBMCs. CDR3 sequence reads: CASSLDQVVGTEAFF. DNA for the CDR3: TGTGCCAGCAGCTTAGATCAGGTGGTAGGCACTGAAGCTTTCTTT.